Presented here are 18 T cell receptor beta chains from one specimen sequenced in a study of cytomegalovirus exposure and HLA in healthy donors. Only in-frame clones appear in the TCRdb table, and some are missing; sequencing was by immunoSEQ multiplex PCR. Seen here are about 110,000 clones, roughly 95% observed once, and the top ten hold 0.65% to 0.7%. The sequencing input was PBMCs. The receptor set was obtained from a young woman in good health and CMV-seronegative.

V is TRBV9 and J is TRBJ2-3, with D maybe TRBD2 (5 bases). The CDR3 covers 16 residues. Germline V gene data show CDR1 as SGDLS and CDR2 as YYNGEE. Trimming took off 0 bases at V and 0 bases at J, with 11 bases between the two ends. CDR3 protein: CASSVGWEPSTDTQYF. CDR3 coding DNA: TGTGCCAGCAGCGTAGGGTGGGAGCCTAGCACAGATACGCAGTATTTT.

About this clone: The sample has other DNA sequences that encode this CDR3 too. As DNA, the CDR3 is TGTGCCAGCAGCTTGGGACAGGGGAATGGCTACACCTTC. Protein: CASSLGQGNGYTF. The chain joins TRBV5-6 to TRBJ1-2; 8 nucleotides agree with TRBD1. Germline V CDR1 and CDR2: SGHDT, YYEEEE. Germline trimming cut 0 bases from V and 6 bases from J; bases unmatched to any gene: 1. The CDR3 has 13 amino acids.

The chain combines TRBV7-6 with TRBJ1-2, with 8 bases aligning to TRBD1. Germline assignment: CDR1 SGHVS and CDR2 FNYEAQ. The CDR3 runs 13 residues. V lost 7 bases and J lost 6; bases outside the gene matches: 7. The CDR3 loop reads CASKYRGEDGYTF. CDR3 nucleotide sequence: TGTGCCAGCAAATACAGGGGGGAGGATGGCTACACCTTC.

The rearrangement joins TRBV28 to TRBJ2-1; 9 positions agree with TRBD1. CDR3 length: 15 residues. Looked up from germline, CDR1 is MDHEN and CDR2 is SYDVKM. V lost 7 bases to trimming and J lost 7 bases; unmatched junction nucleotides: 11. The DNA for the CDR3 is TGTGCCAGCATCCCAACAGGGGGCCCGTTGAATGAGCAGTTCTTC. It is translated as CASIPTGGPLNEQFF.

CDR3: CASSSSGQGTSGYTF. Here the CDR3 DNA reads TGTGCCAGCAGCTCTTCAGGACAGGGTACGAGTGGCTACACCTTC. The chain joins TRBV7-9 to TRBJ1-2, with TRBD1 matching over 8 bases. The V gene end was trimmed by 4 bases and the J gene end by 7 bases; junction bases not matched to a gene: 11. Germline assignment: CDR1 SEHNR and CDR2 FQNEAQ (reference sequence). This CDR3 has 15 residues.

CDR3 DNA sequence: TGTGCCAGCAGTTATGGACAGGGGGCTCAATCACCCCTCCACTTT. Translated: CASSYGQGAQSPLHF. The chain couples TRBV6-5 to TRBJ1-6; 11 bases fit TRBD1. Germline V gene data show CDR1 as MNHEY and CDR2 as SVGAGI. This CDR3 spans 15 amino acids. The junction had 5 bases not matched to a gene; V was cut back by 3 bases and J by 10 bases.

This chain links TRBV5-1 with TRBJ1-2; TRBD1 aligns across 7 bases. CDR1 and CDR2 (germline): SGHRS, YFSETQ. V gave up 3 bases and J gave up 2 bases; unmatched junction bases: 7. This CDR3 is built from 15 residues. CDR3 loop: CASSYGDSGNYGYTF. The DNA of the CDR3 is TGCGCCAGCAGCTACGGGGACAGCGGGAACTATGGCTACACCTTC.

This chain uses TRBV19 with TRBJ1-5; TRBD1 matches 9 bases. The V and J ends lost 5 bases and 3 bases, in that order; junction bases with no gene match: 5. Germline V gives CDR1 LNHDA, CDR2 SQIVND (reference sequence). This CDR3 contains 15 residues. The CDR3: CASSRTGVDNQPQHF. The CDR3 bases are TGTGCCAGTAGTCGGACAGGGGTGGACAATCAGCCCCAGCATTTT.

The V and J genes are TRBV4-3 and TRBJ1-1; no clear D. Germline V lookup: CDR1 LGHNA, CDR2 YSLEER. The length of the CDR3 is 15 residues. V lost 2 bases and J 7 bases, leaving 17 bases between the germline ends. CDR3 loop: CASSQTTLNPLEAFF. For the CDR3, the DNA is TGCGCCAGCAGCCAAACTACACTAAATCCTCTTGAAGCTTTCTTT.

This clone showed up just once. The rearrangement links TRBV7-2 to TRBJ2-1, with TRBD2 identical over 9 bases. With V trimmed by 5 bases and J by 6 bases, 8 bases remained unmatched. CDR3 length equals 15 residues. Germline V CDR1 and CDR2: SGHTA, FQGNSA. Here the CDR3 DNA reads TGTGCCAGCAGCCTCCGACTAGCGGAGGTCAATGAGCAGTTCTTC. Protein sequence: CASSLRLAEVNEQFF.

The chain recombines TRBV7-2 with TRBJ1-4; TRBD1 matches 7 bases. In germline, CDR1 is SGHTA, CDR2 FQGNSA. J gave up 3 bases and V 7 bases, and 11 bases lay outside the gene matches. The length of the CDR3 is 16 residues. CDR3 in DNA: TGTGCCAGCACCCAACCCACAGGGGATCCTAATGAAAAACTGTTTTTT. Amino acid sequence: CASTQPTGDPNEKLFF.

This rearrangement joins TRBV30 to TRBJ2-4; weak D call: TRBD2 (6 bases). The ends were cut back, 0 bases at V and 8 bases at J, with 11 bases in the middle. The CDR3 consists of 13 residues. The germline CDR1 and CDR2 sequences are GTSNPN and SVGIG (reference sequence). CDR3 nucleotide sequence: TGTGCCTGGAGTGTACTTAGGGAGGACATTCAGTACTTC. The encoded protein is CAWSVLREDIQYF.

V gene TRBV4-3 combines with J gene TRBJ1-3, with D uncertain. The CDR3 has 15 amino acids. Germline CDR1 and CDR2: LGHNA and YSLEER. V was cut by 0 bases and J by 7 bases, with 13 bases left in between. In DNA form, the CDR3 reads TGCGCCAGCAGCCAAGATAGGGAGGGCGGGAACACCATATATTTT. It is translated as CASSQDREGGNTIYF.

The rearrangement joins TRBV6-1 to TRBJ1-2; TRBD1 aligns across 8 bases. Germline V gene lookup returns CDR1 MNHNS and CDR2 SASEGT. This CDR3 region has 14 residues. V lost 8 bases to trimming and J lost 1 base; unmatched junction nucleotides: 6. The CDR3 nucleotides are TGTGCCAGCCTAGCCAGGGGGCTTAACTATGGCTACACCTTC. This translates into CASLARGLNYGYTF.

About this clone itself: Other DNA variants within this sample encode the same CDR3. This CDR3 is CASSPRGGDTEAFF. As DNA, the CDR3 is TGTGCCAGCAGCCCTCGGGGGGGTGACACTGAAGCTTTCTTT. The chain employs TRBV9 and TRBJ1-1, with a possible D match to TRBD1 (5 bases). The CDR3 loop spans 14 amino acids. The germline V gene encodes CDR1 SGDLS and CDR2 YYNGEE. The V and J ends lost 4 bases and 3 bases respectively, with 13 bases between them.

J is TRBJ2-7 and V is TRBV5-4, with D possibly matching TRBD1 (6 bases). The CDR3 loop spans 15 amino acids. V was trimmed by 0 bases and J by 4 bases, leaving 14 bases between them. Per germline, CDR1 SGHNT and CDR2 YYREEE (reference sequence). The CDR3 sequence: CASSLGSRGRYEQYF. CDR3 DNA sequence: TGTGCCAGCAGCTTGGGTTCTAGGGGGAGATACGAGCAGTACTTC.

The CDR3 sequence: CASSLTGATNEKLFF. For the CDR3, the DNA is TGTGCCAGCAGCTTAACGGGGGCAACTAATGAAAAACTGTTTTTT. The V and J genes are TRBV7-6 and TRBJ1-4; possible D gene TRBD1, 5 bases. The CDR3 is made up of 15 amino acids. V gave up 2 bases and J gave up 0 bases, with 7 bases separating them. Germline V lookup: CDR1 SGHVS, CDR2 FNYEAQ.

Only one count was recorded for this clone. The chain combines TRBV27 with TRBJ1-1, with a tentative D call TRBD1 (6 bases). Germline CDR1 MNHEY, CDR2 SMNVEV (reference sequence). V gave up 5 bases and J gave up 1 base, with 17 bases separating them. The CDR3 totals 16 residues. CDR3 bases: TGTGCCAGCAGTCCATTACAGGGCCTGGGGAACACTGAAGCTTTCTTT. Its protein is CASSPLQGLGNTEAFF.